These 10 T cell receptor beta chains were sequenced from one sample in a study of blood T cell repertoires in COVID-19. Clones were sequenced by immunoSEQ multiplex PCR, and TCRdb holds only the in-frame ones, with some missing. The top ten hold 1% to 1.5% of the sample, which has around 250,000 clones, 88% seen once. Sequencing used PBMCs or T cells enriched from blood (not recorded which). The receptors originated from a woman aged 40 to 49 with acute COVID-19.

Concerning this clone itself: One end of the junction varies from germline; a read error may be responsible. The chain has TRBV2 and TRBJ2-7; 14 nucleotides match TRBD2. Germline V gene data show CDR1 as SNHLY and CDR2 as FYNNEI. This CDR3 is 17 amino acids long. This CDR3 is CATSTGLAGGRSYEQYF. The CDR3 nucleotides are TGTGCCACCAGTACAGGACTAGCGGGAGGCCGCTCCTACGAGCAGTACTTC.

Concerning this clone: One end of the junction fails to match germline, which may point to a read error. The chain combines TRBV2 with TRBJ1-2; D gene ambiguous. CDR3 length: 12 residues. Germline loops: CDR1 SNHLY, CDR2 FYNNEI. CDR3 region: CAITRPTRNSRF. DNA of the CDR3: TGTGCCATCACGCGCCCTACCCGGAACAGTCGCTTC.

The genes are TRBV19 and TRBJ2-5; D is unclear. The length of the CDR3 is 14 residues. Between the trimmed V and J ends, which lost 4 bases and 2 bases, there was a span of 11 bases. Germline V gene sequence: CDR1 LNHDA, CDR2 SQIVND (reference sequence). CDR3: CASSNWAEQETQYF. The CDR3 region has the DNA TGTGCCAGTAGTAATTGGGCAGAGCAAGAGACCCAGTACTTC.

This sequence joins TRBV29-1 and TRBJ1-1; possible D gene TRBD1, 6 bases. Germline V gives CDR1 SQVTM, CDR2 ANQGSEA. V lost 5 bases to trimming and J lost 1 base, with 11 bases between them. This CDR3 is built from 13 residues. The CDR3 DNA reads as TGCAGCGTTAAACAGGGACCGAACACTGAAGCTTTCTTT. Protein sequence: CSVKQGPNTEAFF. Using reference TRBV29-1 and TRBJ1-1 for the parts outside the CDR3, the full variable domain is SAVISQKPSRDICQRGTSLTIQCQVDSQVTMMFWYRQQPGQSLTLIATANQGSEATYESGFVIDKFPISRPNLTFSTLTVSNMSPEDSSIYLCSVKQGPNTEAFFGQGTRLTVV.

This rearrangement joins TRBV18 to TRBJ1-1; TRBD1 might be the D (6 bases). CDR1 is KGHSH and CDR2 is LQKENI in the germline V gene. There are 15 residues in the CDR3. V was cut by 3 bases and J by 1 base, with 12 bases left in between. The CDR3 spells CASSPQGQANTEAFF. The CDR3 DNA follows: TGTGCCAGCTCACCCCAGGGGCAGGCGAACACTGAAGCTTTCTTT.

CDR3 DNA sequence: TGTGCCAGCAGCTTGGGAAGGGGGAGCCCCGCCGAGCAGTACTTC. As protein: CASSLGRGSPAEQYF. V gene TRBV5-4 combines with J gene TRBJ2-7; a possible D gene is TRBD1 (6 bases). Trimming cost V 0 bases and J 6 bases, with 16 bases left between them. CDR3 length: 15 amino acids. CDR1 is SGHNT and CDR2 is YYREEE in the germline V gene (reference sequence).

This chain connects TRBV19 to TRBJ2-5; perhaps TRBD2 as D (6 bases). Germline V CDR1 and CDR2: LNHDA, SQIVND (reference sequence). The CDR3 is 13 residues long. Trimming shortened V by 2 bases and J by 4 bases, and 8 bases separated the two germline ends. This CDR3 reads CASSIRRGETQYF. The CDR3 nucleotides are TGTGCCAGTAGTATAAGGAGGGGAGAGACCCAGTACTTC.

The V and J genes are TRBV10-3 and TRBJ1-2, with 7 bases matching TRBD1. Germline V CDR1 and CDR2: ENHRY, SYGVKD. The length of the CDR3 is 14 residues. V trimming: 6 bases; J trimming: 4 bases; junction bases outside the gene matches: 8. For the CDR3, the DNA is TGTGCCATCAGCTATTCAACAGGGGCCTATGGCTACACCTTC. This translates into CAISYSTGAYGYTF.

V usage is TRBV12-3 or TRBV12-4 and J usage is TRBJ2-7; weak D call: TRBD1 (6 bases). This CDR3 is built from 13 residues. The germline V and J ends were trimmed by 5 bases and 1 base, with 9 bases remaining between them. DNA for the CDR3: TGTGCCAGCAGTCTCAGGGGTTCCTACGAGCAGTACGTC. Translating gives CASSLRGSYEQYV.

The V gene is TRBV5-1, the J gene TRBJ1-1, with D possibly TRBD1 on 5 matching bases. V lost 4 bases and J lost 1, with 8 bases in between. CDR1 SGHRS and CDR2 YFSETQ come from the germline V gene. The CDR3 extends over 13 amino acids. CDR3 sequence reads: CASSDGGNTEAFF. For the CDR3, the DNA is TGCGCCAGCAGCGACGGGGGGAACACTGAAGCTTTCTTT. Drawing the rest from reference TRBV5-1 and TRBJ1-1, the complete variable domain is KAGVTQTPRYLIKTRGQQVTLSCSPISGHRSVSWYQQTPGQGLQFLFEYFSETQRNKGNFPGRFSGRQFSNSRSEMNVSTLELGDSALYLCASSDGGNTEAFFGQGTRLTVV.